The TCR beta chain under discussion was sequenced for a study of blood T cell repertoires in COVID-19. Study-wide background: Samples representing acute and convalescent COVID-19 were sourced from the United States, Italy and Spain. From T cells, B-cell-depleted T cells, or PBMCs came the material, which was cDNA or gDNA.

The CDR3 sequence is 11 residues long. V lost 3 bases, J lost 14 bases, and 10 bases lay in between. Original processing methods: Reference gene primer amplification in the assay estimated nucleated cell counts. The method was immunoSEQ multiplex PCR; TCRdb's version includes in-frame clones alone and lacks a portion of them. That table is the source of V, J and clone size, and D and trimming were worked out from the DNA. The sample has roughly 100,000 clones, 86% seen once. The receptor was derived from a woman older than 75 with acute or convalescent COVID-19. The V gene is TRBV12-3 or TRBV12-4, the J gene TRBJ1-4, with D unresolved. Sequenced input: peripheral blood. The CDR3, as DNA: TGTGCCAGCAGTTTGGGCTCACGGCTGTTTTTT. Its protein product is CASSLGSRLFF.